This T cell receptor beta chain comes out of a study of shared clonotypes between healthy human individuals. Several immunoSEQ 96-well plates shared each subset's DNA, each plate a replicate. Assay used: immunoSEQ multiplex PCR; TCRdb lists only in-frame clones, some missing. The sample has 2 million to 2.5 million clones, 93% seen once. V was shortened by 3 bases and J by 0 bases, with 9 bases between the two germline ends. The CDR3 consists of 14 residues. In germline, CDR1 is SGHTA, CDR2 FQGNSA. The chain has TRBV7-2 and TRBJ2-7; unclear D gene. Sequencing input: naive CD4+ T cells from PBMCs. Subset given: CD45RA+ positively selected. This clonotype originated in a man between 18 and 35 years old in good health. Some clones in this sample may be carry-over from other donors' samples. The CDR3: CASSFGFISYEQYF. CDR3 coding DNA: TGTGCCAGCAGCTTCGGTTTCATCTCCTACGAGCAGTACTTC.